This T cell receptor beta chain is from a study of blood T cell repertoires in COVID-19 (dated by TCRdb to the early 2020s). Study-level background: Collaborator samples came from the United States, Italy and Spain and covered acute and convalescent phases of COVID-19. The prospective study material was composed of cDNA or gDNA derived from T cells, B-cell-depleted T cells, or PBMCs. The dataset comprised deeply sampled blood TCRbeta repertoires from subjects exposed to, actively infected with, or recovered from COVID-19. The repertoires were released in a freely available public database meant as a resource for research on the immune response to SARS-CoV-2. Samples came from the ongoing ImmuneRACE study (first 160 participants) plus 1,254 subjects from 6 global collaborators. A de-identified subject ID, COVID-19 status, age in years and sex were almost always included in the sample metadata. HLA class I and class II types, where available, came from metadata supplied by the sample provider rather than from assay-based typing.

This clone was seen once. Its antigen target is currently unknown. No much larger clone is present one base from it, and per-base qualities are unavailable. General findings and caveats noted by the study authors: How much clinical and demographic metadata was included differed by source and by participant, and the metadata was provided uncurated.

Participants in the prospective study were enrolled through a virtual design, were aged roughly 18 to 95 years, and lived in under 25 United States geographic areas. In the prospective study, participants were assigned to cohorts based on the clinical history participants reported in a screening survey and a study questionnaire. Exposed participants had been in contact, within 2 weeks of entering the study, with a person who had a PCR-confirmed or clinician-diagnosed case of COVID-19. Each participant in the prospective study had whole blood, serum and a nasopharyngeal or oropharyngeal swab collected by mobile phlebotomists. Over an approximately 2-month period, participants in the prospective study had the option of providing additional blood draws and questionnaires. Blood samples from the prospective study were shipped frozen or at room temperature prior to DNA extraction. The CDR3 spans 13 residues, from the cysteine through the phenylalanine. The sequence is cut down to CDR3 DNA, 39 bases in frame from base 1. Taken from the germline V gene (reference sequence), the CDR1 and CDR2 loops are MNHEY and SMNVEV. V loses 2 bases at its end and J loses 8 bases; junction bases beyond the gene matches: 4.

TCRbeta CDR3 regions were amplified from genomic DNA by means of the immunoSEQ Assay, a bias-controlled multiplex PCR. In the original analysis: Nucleated cell counts per sample were estimated from amplification of reference gene primers within the assay. To quantify the absolute abundance of each unique TCRbeta CDR3 rearrangement, sequence reads were collapsed and filtered. For each sample, productive Simpson clonality was calculated as the square root of Simpson's diversity index across productive rearrangements. The clones in this table, taken by TCRdb from immuneACCESS, are in-frame only. Not every clone is retained; where verified, under half of the shortfall comes from an unresolved V gene, and the cause of the rest is unknown. V, J and clone size are taken as reported in that table, and D and trimming were inferred from the DNA itself. Counted in this sample were about 250,000 clones; approximately 85% of them appeared once. The biggest ten clones account for about 7% of the sample.

The chain was built from TRBV27 and TRBJ1-2; 8 of the junction bases match TRBD1. Input material: PBMCs or T cells enriched from blood (not recorded which). This receptor was identified in a woman aged 45-59 years who had been exposed to COVID-19. CDR3 reads: CASSLQGAVGYTF. The sequenced DNA: TGTGCCAGCAGTTTACAGGGGGCAGTCGGCTACACCTTC.